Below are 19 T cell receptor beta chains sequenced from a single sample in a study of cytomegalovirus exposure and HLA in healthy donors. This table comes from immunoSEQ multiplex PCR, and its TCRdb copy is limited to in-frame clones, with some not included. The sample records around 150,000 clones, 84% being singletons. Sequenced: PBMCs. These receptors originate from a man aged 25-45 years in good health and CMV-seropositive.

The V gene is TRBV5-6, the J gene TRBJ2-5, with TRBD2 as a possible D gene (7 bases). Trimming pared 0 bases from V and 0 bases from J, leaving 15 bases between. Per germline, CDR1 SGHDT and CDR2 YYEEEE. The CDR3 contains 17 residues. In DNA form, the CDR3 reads TGTGCCAGCAGCTTGGGGTATCGGGGGGCGAACCAAGAGACCCAGTACTTC. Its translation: CASSLGYRGANQETQYF.

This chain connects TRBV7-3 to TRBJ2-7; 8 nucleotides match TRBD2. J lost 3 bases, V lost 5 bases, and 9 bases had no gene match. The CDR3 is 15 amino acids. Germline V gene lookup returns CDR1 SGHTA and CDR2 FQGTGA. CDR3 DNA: TGTGCCAGCAGCCAGGCCGCGGGGGGAAACTACGAGCAGTACTTC. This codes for CASSQAAGGNYEQYF.

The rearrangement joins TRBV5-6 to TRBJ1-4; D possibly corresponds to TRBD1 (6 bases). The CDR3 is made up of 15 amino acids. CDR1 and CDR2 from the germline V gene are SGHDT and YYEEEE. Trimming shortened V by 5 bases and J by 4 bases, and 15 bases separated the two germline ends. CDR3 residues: CASRTAGAGNEKLFF. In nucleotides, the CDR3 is TGTGCCAGCAGAACCGCGGGGGCGGGTAATGAAAAACTGTTTTTT.

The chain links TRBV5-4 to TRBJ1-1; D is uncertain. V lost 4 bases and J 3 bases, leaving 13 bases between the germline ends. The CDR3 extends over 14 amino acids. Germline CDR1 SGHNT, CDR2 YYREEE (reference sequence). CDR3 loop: CASSPGSEHTEAFF. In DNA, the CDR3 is TGTGCCAGCAGCCCTGGGTCGGAGCACACTGAAGCTTTCTTT.

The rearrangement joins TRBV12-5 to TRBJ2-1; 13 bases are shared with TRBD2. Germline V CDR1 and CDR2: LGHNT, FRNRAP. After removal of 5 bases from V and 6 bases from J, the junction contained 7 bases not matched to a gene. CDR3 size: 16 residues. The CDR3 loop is CASGPPLAGGPNEQFF. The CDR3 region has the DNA TGTGCTAGTGGTCCCCCACTAGCGGGAGGGCCCAATGAGCAGTTCTTC.

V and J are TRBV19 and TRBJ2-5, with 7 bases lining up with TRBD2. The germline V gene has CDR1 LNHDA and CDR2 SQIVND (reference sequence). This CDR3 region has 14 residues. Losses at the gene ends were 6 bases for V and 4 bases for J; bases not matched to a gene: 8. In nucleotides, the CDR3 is TGTGCCAGTAGAGGGGAGGGAGGGTTAGAGACCCAGTACTTC. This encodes CASRGEGGLETQYF.

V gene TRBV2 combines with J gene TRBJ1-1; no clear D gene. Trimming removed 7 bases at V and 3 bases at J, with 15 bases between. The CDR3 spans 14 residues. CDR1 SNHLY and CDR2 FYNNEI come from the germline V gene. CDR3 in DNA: TGTGCCAGCACCGAGGAAAACGGGGACACTGAAGCTTTCTTT. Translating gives CASTEENGDTEAFF. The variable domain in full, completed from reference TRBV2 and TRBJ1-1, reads EPEVTQTPSHQVTQMGQEVILRCVPISNHLYFYWYRQILGQKVEFLVSFYNNEISEKSEIFDDQFSVERPDGSNFTLKIRSTKLEDSAMYFCASTEENGDTEAFFGQGTRLTVV.

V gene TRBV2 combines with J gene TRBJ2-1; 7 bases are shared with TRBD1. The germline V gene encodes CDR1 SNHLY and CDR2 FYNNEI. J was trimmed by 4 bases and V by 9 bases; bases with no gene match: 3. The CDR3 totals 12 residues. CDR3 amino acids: CARGTDYNEQFF. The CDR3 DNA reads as TGTGCCAGGGGGACAGATTACAATGAGCAGTTCTTC.

This chain's CDR3 is CASSLATVSTDTQYF. Written as DNA, the CDR3 is TGTGCCAGCAGCTTGGCCACGGTCAGCACAGATACGCAGTATTTT. The chain employs TRBV5-8 and TRBJ2-3; D gene unclear. Germline assignment: CDR1 SGHTS and CDR2 YDEGEE. This CDR3 region has 15 residues. The ends were cut back, 0 bases at V and 0 bases at J, with 8 bases in the middle.

CDR3 nucleotide sequence: TGCGCCAGCAGCTTACGTACAGGCGTGAATTCACCCCTCCACTTT. Translation: CASSLRTGVNSPLHF. This chain links TRBV5-1 with TRBJ1-6; weak D call: TRBD1 (5 bases). V was shortened by 2 bases and J by 7 bases, with 13 bases between the two germline ends. Germline V CDR1 and CDR2: SGHRS, YFSETQ. The CDR3 totals 15 residues.

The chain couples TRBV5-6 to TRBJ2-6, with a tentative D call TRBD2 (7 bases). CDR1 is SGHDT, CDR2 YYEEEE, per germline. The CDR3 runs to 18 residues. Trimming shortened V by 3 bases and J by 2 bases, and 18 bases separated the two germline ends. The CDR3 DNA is TGTGCCAGCAGCTCAAACAGGGAGGGCGATCCTGGGGCCAACGTCCTGACTTTC. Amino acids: CASSSNREGDPGANVLTF.

The CDR3 nucleotides are TGTGCCAGCAGCTCCGCCGACAGCCGCACTGAAGCTTTCTTT. As protein: CASSSADSRTEAFF. The chain uses TRBV28 and TRBJ1-1; perhaps TRBD1 as D (5 bases). The CDR3 contains 14 residues. CDR1 and CDR2 from the germline V gene are MDHEN and SYDVKM. The V gene lost 6 bases and the J gene lost 4 bases, with 15 bases spanning the gap.

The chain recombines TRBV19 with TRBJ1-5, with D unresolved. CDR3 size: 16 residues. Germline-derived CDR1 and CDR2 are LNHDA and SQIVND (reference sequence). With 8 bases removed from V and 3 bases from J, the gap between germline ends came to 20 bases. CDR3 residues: CASAPQMWEYNQPQHF. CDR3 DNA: TGTGCCAGTGCACCCCAGATGTGGGAGTACAATCAGCCCCAGCATTTT.

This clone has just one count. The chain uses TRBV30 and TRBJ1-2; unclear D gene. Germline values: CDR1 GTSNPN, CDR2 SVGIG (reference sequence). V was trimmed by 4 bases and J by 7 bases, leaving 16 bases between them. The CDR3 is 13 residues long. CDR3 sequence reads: CAWTSQIPGGYTF. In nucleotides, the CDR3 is TGTGCCTGGACTTCTCAGATCCCTGGTGGCTACACCTTC.

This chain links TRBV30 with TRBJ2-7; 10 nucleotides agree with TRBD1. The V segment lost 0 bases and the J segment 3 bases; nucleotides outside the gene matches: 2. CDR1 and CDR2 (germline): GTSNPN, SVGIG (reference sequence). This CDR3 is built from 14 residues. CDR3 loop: CAWSVGQGGYEQYF. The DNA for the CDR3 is TGTGCCTGGAGTGTCGGACAGGGGGGCTACGAGCAGTACTTC. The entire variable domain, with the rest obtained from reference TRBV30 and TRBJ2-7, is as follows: SQTIHQWPATLVQPVGSPLSLECTVEGTSNPNLYWYRQAAGRGLQLLFYSVGIGQISSEVPQNLSASRPQDRQFILSSKKLLLSDSGFYLCAWSVGQGGYEQYFGPGTRLTVT.

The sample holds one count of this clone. CDR3 in DNA: TGTGCCAGCACCTCCTTATTGCCCATGCTGGGAGGCTCCTACAATGAGCAGTTCTTC. This sequence encodes CASTSLLPMLGGSYNEQFF. The rearrangement links TRBV27 to TRBJ2-1; tentatively, D is TRBD2 (6 bases). The CDR3 length is 19 residues. Germline assignment: CDR1 MNHEY and CDR2 SMNVEV (reference sequence). Trimming cost V 7 bases and J 0 bases, with 25 bases left between them.

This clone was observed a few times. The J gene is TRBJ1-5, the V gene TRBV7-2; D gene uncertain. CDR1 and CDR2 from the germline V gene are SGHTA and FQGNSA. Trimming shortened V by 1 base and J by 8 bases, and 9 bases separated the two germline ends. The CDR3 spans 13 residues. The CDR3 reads CASSLGLLEPQHF. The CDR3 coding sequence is TGTGCCAGCAGCTTAGGACTTCTGGAGCCCCAGCATTTT.

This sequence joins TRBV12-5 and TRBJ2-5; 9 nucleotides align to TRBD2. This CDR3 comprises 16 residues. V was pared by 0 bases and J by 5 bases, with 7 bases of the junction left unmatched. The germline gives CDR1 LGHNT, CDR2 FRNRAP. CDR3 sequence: CASGLVRRGGDETQYF. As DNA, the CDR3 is TGTGCTAGTGGTTTGGTCAGGCGGGGGGGCGATGAGACCCAGTACTTC.

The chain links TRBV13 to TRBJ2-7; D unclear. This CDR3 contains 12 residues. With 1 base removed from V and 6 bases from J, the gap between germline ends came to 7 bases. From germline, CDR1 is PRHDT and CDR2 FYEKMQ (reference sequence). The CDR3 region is CASSLVVSEQYF. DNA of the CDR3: TGTGCCAGCAGCTTAGTAGTGAGCGAGCAGTACTTC.